This T cell receptor (beta chain) was captured in a study of CD8 T cells in ankylosing spondylitis (dated by TCRdb to 2015 to 2018). About the investigation overall: The study profiled T cell receptor beta repertoires in healthy donors and ankylosing spondylitis patients to find disease-linked TCR variants. The whole study cohort included over 85 healthy donors and over 20 ankylosing spondylitis patients. Peripheral blood was sampled, and synovial fluid was also collected from ankylosing spondylitis patients. Broad study findings and their caveats: Some motif variants had previously been reported in the synovial fluid and blood of reactive arthritis patients, which suggests shared mechanisms of disease initiation. The disease-linked clones were reported to be significantly enriched in matched synovial fluid samples from ankylosing spondylitis patients. Blood from ankylosing spondylitis patients appeared to be characterized by a TCR beta motif made up of fewer than ten highly homologous amino acid variants. The disease-linked clones had a CD8+ phenotype and were found at relatively low frequencies in peripheral blood.

The sequencer was an Illumina MiSeq. TCR beta libraries were prepared by quantitative 5'-RACE with molecular barcodes. The original methods were these. A new computational method based on a probabilistic model of VDJ rearrangement was used to identify disease-linked TCR variants. TCRdb itself trimmed the public reads at Q25 with fastp, ran MiXCR and retained productive beta chains. Entries that share a CDR3 protein sequence are merged under the most common genes and DNA. The authors' filters were not applied to this entry. This sample holds 25,000 to 35,000 distinct CDR3 sequences; over 12% were observed only once. The ten largest make up 36% of the sample. Points on this clonotype: Its antigen is currently not known. No qualities accompany the bases; no much larger clone lies one base away.

V loses 7 bases of germline sequence and J loses 6 bases, and the interval between the two ends is 15 bases. The germline V gene gives CDR1 as SQVTM and CDR2 as ANQGSEA. The CDR3 runs 12 residues from the cysteine to the phenylalanine. This entry keeps only the CDR3 DNA: 36 bases, framed from base 1. The origin of this receptor is a male donor with ankylosing spondylitis or in good health (not recorded which). The sequencing input was blood. The receptor chain draws on TRBV29-1 and TRBJ1-2; TRBD1 is a weak D gene call, 5 bases matching. The DNA is TGCAGCGAGGAGAGGCAGGGCGATGGCTACACCTTC. Its protein product is CSEERQGDGYTF.